This TCR beta chain was observed in a study of molecular identifiers for immune sequencing clone quantification. Trimming removed 6 bases at V and 0 bases at J, with 12 bases between. The CDR3 is 15 residues long. The germline V gene encodes CDR1 LNHNV and CDR2 YYDKDF (reference sequence). TCRdb recomputed calls from the PCR reads with MiXCR, one row per CDR3 protein. The sample yields about 100,000 distinct CDR3 sequences, roughly 34% seen once. This clonotype has ten or more counts. Sequencing input: naive CD8+ T cells from blood, with Jurkat cell RNA spiked in. Subset indicated: FACS-sorted CD8+CD4-CCR7+CD45RA+ naive T cells. The chain is built from TRBV15 and TRBJ1-5; a weak D match, TRBD1 (6 bases). The clonotype was recovered from a human donor in good health. Some libraries in this study had Jurkat cell RNA spiked in. CDR3 loop: CATRTTGRSNQPQHF. CDR3 DNA sequence: TGTGCCACCAGAACCACAGGGCGTAGCAATCAGCCCCAGCATTTT.